These T cell receptor beta chains were read from a single sample in a study of blood T cell repertoires in COVID-19. The table came from immunoSEQ multiplex PCR; TCRdb's copy has only in-frame clones and leaves some out. The sample comprises about 75,000 clones, more than 75% of which are singletons, and about 20% rests with the top ten. Material for sequencing was peripheral blood. The receptors stem from a human donor in a cohort sampled during active COVID-19. Both conserved end residues are part of each CDR3. D genes are given only for firm matches. Clone size appears in some rows only: once, few, many, or a class for an expanded clone.

v_gene: TRBV7-9; j_gene: TRBJ2-1; d_gene: TRBD2; abundance: .; CDR3nt: TGTGCCAGCAGCCCTAGCCGGACTAGCGGGGGGACAACCTACAATGAGCAGTTCTTC; CDR3aa: CASSPSRTSGGTTYNEQFF
v_gene: TRBV7-2; j_gene: TRBJ2-2; d_gene: TRBD2; abundance: .; CDR3nt: TGTGCCAGCAGCTTACTCGCGGGGGGGCAAGGCGGGGAGCTGTTTTTT; CDR3aa: CASSLLAGGQGGELFF
v_gene: TRBV28; j_gene: TRBJ1-2; d_gene: .; abundance: .; CDR3nt: TGTGCCAGCAGTTTCGGTTCTACCGACTATGGCTACACCTTC; CDR3aa: CASSFGSTDYGYTF
v_gene: TRBV4-1; j_gene: TRBJ2-7; d_gene: TRBD1; abundance: .; CDR3nt: TGCGCCAGCAGCCAACGGGGACAGGGGGCGACCGAGCAGTACTTC; CDR3aa: CASSQRGQGATEQYF
v_gene: TRBV3-1/TRBV3-2; j_gene: TRBJ2-7; d_gene: TRBD2; abundance: .; CDR3nt: TGTGCCAGCAGTCGGACTAGCGGGAGGTCCGAGCAGTACTTC; CDR3aa: CASSRTSGRSEQYF
v_gene: TRBV7-2; j_gene: TRBJ1-1; d_gene: TRBD1; abundance: .; CDR3nt: TGTGCCAGCAGCCCAGGGACAGGGCTTTCGGAGAACACTGAAGCTTTCTTT; CDR3aa: CASSPGTGLSENTEAFF
v_gene: TRBV5-1; j_gene: TRBJ2-5; d_gene: .; abundance: .; CDR3nt: TGCGCCAGCAGCTCCGATGCGGCCCTAGAGACCCAGTACTTC; CDR3aa: CASSSDAALETQYF
v_gene: TRBV7-8; j_gene: TRBJ2-3; d_gene: TRBD1; abundance: .; CDR3nt: TGTGCCAGCAGCCGAGACAGGGCCCCAGATACGCAGTATTTT; CDR3aa: CASSRDRAPDTQYF
v_gene: TRBV2; j_gene: TRBJ2-6; d_gene: .; abundance: .; CDR3nt: TGTGCCAGCAGTGAGTCGCAGTTTTACTCTGGGGCCAACGTCCTGACTTTC; CDR3aa: CASSESQFYSGANVLTF
v_gene: TRBV30; j_gene: TRBJ2-1; d_gene: .; abundance: .; CDR3nt: TGTGCCTGGAGGCCAGGGTTGGAGGGTCGTGAGCAGTTCTTC; CDR3aa: CAWRPGLEGREQFF
v_gene: TRBV28; j_gene: TRBJ2-7; d_gene: .; abundance: .; CDR3nt: TGTGCCAGCAGTTCCACAGGAATCCACGAGCAGTACTTC; CDR3aa: CASSSTGIHEQYF
v_gene: TRBV19; j_gene: TRBJ1-1; d_gene: .; abundance: .; CDR3nt: TGTGCCAGTAGGCACGGAGGGGCGGCCACTGAAGCTTTCTTT; CDR3aa: CASRHGGAATEAFF
v_gene: TRBV2; j_gene: TRBJ2-7; d_gene: TRBD1; abundance: once; CDR3nt: TGTGCCAGCAAGCTCACAGGGGACGGGATTGTGTACGAGCAGTACTTC; CDR3aa: CASKLTGDGIVYEQYF
v_gene: TRBV9; j_gene: TRBJ1-2; d_gene: .; abundance: once; CDR3nt: TGTGCCAGCAGCGTAGCTCAGAGGAACTATGGCTACACCTTC; CDR3aa: CASSVAQRNYGYTF
v_gene: TRBV27; j_gene: TRBJ2-1; d_gene: TRBD2; abundance: .; CDR3nt: TGTGCCAGCAGTGCGCCTCGGGGAGGGTACAATGAGCAGTTCTTC; CDR3aa: CASSAPRGGYNEQFF